The 32 T cell receptor beta chains below come from one sample, sequenced in a study of post-analysis software for immune sequencing data. Whole-study findings and limits: TRBV5-6, TRBV5-1 and TRBV20-1 were among four or five TRBV segments more frequent in patients than controls.

No cognate antigen is known for these TCRs. Unique molecular identifiers were built into the TCR beta cDNA libraries. TCRdb redid the calling of the PCR reads with MiXCR, one entry per CDR3 protein. The profile shows about 620,000 distinct CDR3 sequences, 44% of them singletons. Sequenced sample: blood. These receptors originate from a girl aged 10 to 17 with multiple sclerosis.

A few counts support this clonotype. The chain couples TRBV10-3 to TRBJ1-5, with D maybe TRBD1 (5 bases). Germline-derived CDR1 and CDR2 are ENHRY and SYGVKD. This CDR3 comprises 12 residues. V shed 8 bases and J shed 1 base, with 6 bases lying between them. This CDR3 is CAIRDSNQPQHF. Here the CDR3 DNA reads TGTGCCATCCGGGACAGCAATCAGCCCCAGCATTTT.

This chain links TRBV6-1 with TRBJ2-7; 9 positions agree with TRBD1. The CDR3 length is 17 residues. Looked up from germline, CDR1 is MNHNS and CDR2 is SASEGT. The V segment lost 4 bases and the J segment 0 bases; nucleotides outside the gene matches: 10. CDR3: CASSGTGDFGISYEQYF. The CDR3 DNA follows: TGTGCCAGCAGTGGGACAGGGGATTTTGGTATCTCCTACGAGCAGTACTTC.

This clonotype was detected a few times. CDR3 in amino acids: CAWSVGAHYNEQFF. CDR3 DNA sequence: TGTGCCTGGAGTGTAGGGGCGCACTACAATGAGCAGTTCTTC. V and J are TRBV30 and TRBJ2-1; possible D gene TRBD1, 5 bases. Germline CDR1 GTSNPN, CDR2 SVGIG (reference sequence). The CDR3 contains 14 residues. Trimming cost V 0 bases and J 3 bases, with 9 bases left between them.

This clonotype was counted once. V gene TRBV20-1 combines with J gene TRBJ2-1; the D gene could be TRBD1 or TRBD2 (5 bases each). V lost 3 bases and J lost 4, with 13 bases in between. The CDR3 has 14 amino acids. CDR1 is DFQATT and CDR2 is SNEGSKA in the germline V gene (reference sequence). CDR3 amino acids: CSASPGTWYNEQFF. CDR3 nucleotide sequence: TGCAGTGCTAGCCCGGGGACGTGGTACAATGAGCAGTTCTTC.

The rearrangement links TRBV5-6 to TRBJ1-5; weak D call: TRBD1 (5 bases). With 5 bases removed from V and 5 bases from J, the gap between germline ends came to 8 bases. This CDR3 is built from 12 residues. Germline-derived CDR1 and CDR2 are SGHDT and YYEEEE. CDR3 sequence reads: CASSLRDQPQHF. The CDR3 DNA follows: TGTGCCAGCAGTCTCAGGGATCAGCCCCAGCATTTT.

This chain connects TRBV20-1 to TRBJ2-3; no clear D. CDR3 length: 11 residues. The V end was cut by 1 base, the J end by 6 bases, with 5 bases between. Germline V CDR1 and CDR2: DFQATT, SNEGSKA (reference sequence). This CDR3 is CSARGRDTQYF. CDR3 DNA: TGCAGTGCTAGAGGACGGGATACGCAGTATTTT.

This chain connects TRBV30 to TRBJ1-2; D gene uncertain. The CDR3 extends over 11 amino acids. CDR1 and CDR2 (germline): GTSNPN, SVGIG (reference sequence). V lost 2 bases to trimming and J lost 8 bases, with 9 bases between them. CDR3 in amino acids: CAWSSPIGYTF. CDR3 sequence (DNA): TGTGCCTGGAGTTCCCCCATAGGCTACACCTTC. Drawing the rest from reference TRBV30 and TRBJ1-2, the complete variable domain is SQTIHQWPATLVQPVGSPLSLECTVEGTSNPNLYWYRQAAGRGLQLLFYSVGIGQISSEVPQNLSASRPQDRQFILSSKKLLLSDSGFYLCAWSSPIGYTFGSGTRLTVV.

CDR3 residues: CASRDRIYGQYF. In DNA form, the CDR3 reads TGTGCCAGCAGGGACAGAATTTACGGGCAGTACTTC. V is TRBV2 and J is TRBJ2-4, with a tentative D call TRBD1 (6 bases). Between the trimmed V and J ends, which lost 6 bases and 13 bases, there was a span of 16 bases. The CDR3 is made up of 12 amino acids. Germline V gene sequence: CDR1 SNHLY, CDR2 FYNNEI.

This clonotype was found a few times. This sequence joins TRBV12-3 or TRBV12-4 and TRBJ2-3, with 13 bases lining up with TRBD2. The CDR3 covers 19 residues. J lost 4 bases, V lost 5 bases, and 15 bases had no gene match. CDR3 DNA sequence: TGTGCCAGCAGTGAATACGATCCGGGACTAGCGGGATGGGCAGATACGCAGTATTTT. Translating gives CASSEYDPGLAGWADTQYF.

This clonotype was seen only a few times. The genes are TRBV24-1 and TRBJ2-1; 8 bases map to TRBD1. Germline CDR1 KGHDR, CDR2 SFDVKD. The V and J ends lost 7 bases and 6 bases, in that order; junction bases with no gene match: 4. The CDR3 has 13 amino acids. The chain's CDR3 is CATSQGARNEQFF. Here the CDR3 DNA reads TGTGCCACCAGCCAGGGGGCGCGCAATGAGCAGTTCTTC.

This chain uses TRBV6-5 with TRBJ1-5; no firm D call. The V gene's germline CDR1 is MNHEY and CDR2 SVGAGI. There are 15 residues in the CDR3. V was pared by 0 bases and J by 4 bases, with 10 bases between. The CDR3 nucleotides are TGTGCCAGCAGTTACTCGAAAAACGGGAATCAGCCCCAGCATTTT. Amino acids: CASSYSKNGNQPQHF.

The chain uses TRBV7-2 and TRBJ1-2; D may be TRBD1 (5 bases). Trimming removed 5 bases at V and 11 bases at J, with 21 bases between. Germline CDR1 is SGHTA and CDR2 is FQGNSA. The CDR3 spans 14 residues. CDR3 DNA sequence: TGTGCCAGCAGCCTACGGGGGGAAGGGGACGGTTACACCTTC. Protein product: CASSLRGEGDGYTF.

This sequence joins TRBV24-1 and TRBJ2-3; either TRBD1 or TRBD2 may supply D (5 bases each). CDR3 size: 15 residues. Trimming left V 2 bases short and J 5 bases short, with 13 bases between. The germline gives CDR1 KGHDR, CDR2 SFDVKD. The CDR3 protein is CATSDYGQGEDTQYF. The CDR3 DNA reads as TGTGCCACCAGTGATTATGGGCAGGGAGAAGATACGCAGTATTTT.

The sample holds a few counts of this clonotype. The chain links TRBV12-3 or TRBV12-4 to TRBJ1-5; D uncertain. The CDR3 has 15 amino acids. V was trimmed by 5 bases and J by 5 bases, leaving 16 bases between them. The CDR3 DNA reads TGTGCCAGCAGTCGTGGGCCGTCGAGGGATCAGCCCCAGCATTTT. Translating it yields CASSRGPSRDQPQHF.

This clonotype has only a few counts. V and J are TRBV2 and TRBJ2-7, with TRBD2 as a possible D gene (5 bases). Trimming stripped 6 bases from V and 1 base from J, with 16 bases between. Germline lookup yields CDR1 SNHLY and CDR2 FYNNEI. CDR3 length: 15 amino acids. The CDR3 bases are TGTGCCAGCAGAGATCTCGGGAAGCGTTCCTACGAGCAGTACTTC. This encodes CASRDLGKRSYEQYF. Complete variable domain (other parts from reference TRBV2 and TRBJ2-7): EPEVTQTPSHQVTQMGQEVILRCVPISNHLYFYWYRQILGQKVEFLVSFYNNEISEKSEIFDDQFSVERPDGSNFTLKIRSTKLEDSAMYFCASRDLGKRSYEQYFGPGTRLTVT.

The gene calls are TRBV3-1 and TRBJ1-5, with TRBD1 identical over 10 bases. Germline V CDR1 and CDR2: LGHDT, YNNKEL (reference sequence). CDR3 length: 15 amino acids. After removal of 1 base from V and 6 bases from J, the junction contained 3 bases not matched to a gene. The CDR3 is CASSQGTGGTQPQHF. In nucleotides, the CDR3 is TGTGCCAGCAGCCAAGGGACAGGGGGTACTCAGCCCCAGCATTTT.

CDR3 sequence reads: CARNRQGGAYEQYF. Written as DNA, the CDR3 is TGTGCCCGGAATCGACAGGGGGGGGCCTACGAGCAGTACTTC. The chain links TRBV30 to TRBJ2-7, with 9 bases fitting TRBD1. The length of the CDR3 is 14 residues. The V gene's germline CDR1 is GTSNPN and CDR2 SVGIG (reference sequence). Unmatched junction bases numbered 10, after V lost 8 bases and J lost 2 bases.

This clonotype appeared a few times. The rearrangement uses TRBV5-1 and TRBJ2-1; D remains ambiguous. There are 13 residues in the CDR3. V shed 2 bases and J shed 0 bases, with 3 bases lying between them. Germline values: CDR1 SGHRS, CDR2 YFSETQ. The CDR3 sequence is CASSFNSYNEQFF. CDR3 DNA: TGCGCCAGCAGCTTCAACTCCTACAATGAGCAGTTCTTC.

This clonotype was recorded a few times. The chain employs TRBV12-3 or TRBV12-4 and TRBJ2-1; the match to TRBD2 covers 9 bases. The V and J ends lost 4 bases and 1 base, in that order; junction bases with no gene match: 17. The CDR3 is made up of 20 amino acids. CDR3 bases: TGTGCCAGCAGTTCCTCCGGTAGCGGGAGAATATATGGATCCTACAATGAGCAGTTCTTC. Translating it yields CASSSSGSGRIYGSYNEQFF.

Worth noting for this clonotype: A much larger clone lies a single base off, so this may be a read error. The chain uses TRBV9 and TRBJ2-3, with 8 positions matching TRBD2. The V gene's germline CDR1 is SGDLS and CDR2 YYNGEE. This CDR3 is 18 amino acids long. CDR3 in amino acids: CASNVKGRGGYREDTQYF. CDR3 DNA: TGTGCCAGCAACGTAAAGGGCCGGGGGGGGTATAGAGAAGATACGCAGTATTTT.

This clonotype came up a few times. This chain uses TRBV24-1 with TRBJ2-7, with 9 bases matching TRBD1. The CDR3 totals 13 residues. Germline values: CDR1 KGHDR, CDR2 SFDVKD. V shed 10 bases, J shed 0 bases, and the junction held 3 bases outside the gene matches. CDR3 protein: CATSTGGSYEQYF. CDR3 sequence (DNA): TGTGCCACATCGACAGGGGGCTCCTACGAGCAGTACTTC.

The chain employs TRBV10-3 and TRBJ2-3, with a weak D call TRBD1 (5 bases). Trimming cost V 3 bases and J 0 bases, with 7 bases left between them. The germline V gene has CDR1 ENHRY and CDR2 SYGVKD. The CDR3 totals 14 residues. The CDR3 coding sequence is TGTGCCATCAGTGACGCAGGGAGCACAGATACGCAGTATTTT. Residues: CAISDAGSTDTQYF.

The V call is TRBV3-1, the J call TRBJ1-2; TRBD1 matches at 7 bases. With 4 bases clipped from V and 6 bases from J, the junction kept 8 bases outside the gene matches. Germline assignment: CDR1 LGHDT and CDR2 YNNKEL (reference sequence). CDR3 size: 14 residues. CDR3 bases: TGTGCCAGCAGCCGAATGGGGGGACAGCATGGCTACACCTTC. Translation: CASSRMGGQHGYTF.

This clonotype was found a few times. The V gene is TRBV2, the J gene TRBJ1-5, with D tentatively TRBD1 (6 bases). Trimming removed 4 bases from V and 0 bases from J, with 10 bases in between. The CDR3 covers 15 residues. Germline V gene data show CDR1 as SNHLY and CDR2 as FYNNEI. CDR3 sequence (DNA): TGTGCCAGCAGTGGGACAGCACTTAGCAATCAGCCCCAGCATTTT. This gives the protein CASSGTALSNQPQHF. The full variable domain, completed using reference TRBV2 and TRBJ1-5, is EPEVTQTPSHQVTQMGQEVILRCVPISNHLYFYWYRQILGQKVEFLVSFYNNEISEKSEIFDDQFSVERPDGSNFTLKIRSTKLEDSAMYFCASSGTALSNQPQHFGDGTRLSIL.

The J gene is TRBJ1-5, the V gene TRBV2, with D possibly matching TRBD1 (6 bases). The CDR3 has 14 amino acids. V lost 6 bases, J lost 4 bases, and 13 bases lay in between. Germline V gene data show CDR1 as SNHLY and CDR2 as FYNNEI. The CDR3 coding sequence is TGTGCCAGCAGCGGGGGGGGGCGGAATCAGCCCCAGCATTTT. This sequence encodes CASSGGGRNQPQHF.

Written as DNA, the CDR3 is TGCAGCGCCCGAGTGGACACTGAAGCTTTCTTT. It is translated as CSARVDTEAFF. V is TRBV29-1 and J is TRBJ1-1; the D is unclear. The V gene's germline CDR1 is SQVTM and CDR2 ANQGSEA. The V gene lost 7 bases and the J gene lost 3 bases, with 9 bases spanning the gap. This CDR3 is built from 11 residues.

V gene TRBV4-1 combines with J gene TRBJ2-4; the match to TRBD2 covers 7 bases. Germline V gene data show CDR1 as MGHRA and CDR2 as YSYEKL. This CDR3 contains 15 residues. V shed 2 bases and J 7 bases; nucleotides not matched to a gene: 8. The DNA for the CDR3 is TGCGCCAGCAGCCAAATTGAGGGAGCGGGGAACATTCAGTACTTC. Its translation is CASSQIEGAGNIQYF.

This sequence joins TRBV7-9 and TRBJ2-1; 9 bases are shared with TRBD2. Per the germline V gene, CDR1 is SEHNR and CDR2 is FQNEAQ (reference sequence). Losses at the gene ends were 5 bases for V and 12 bases for J; bases not matched to a gene: 11. This CDR3 is 14 amino acids long. The CDR3 loop is CASSPVREGQGQFF. The CDR3 DNA reads TGTGCCAGCAGCCCTGTGCGGGAGGGCCAGGGGCAGTTCTTC.

The chain recombines TRBV3-1 with TRBJ2-5, with D uncertain. Germline assignment: CDR1 LGHDT and CDR2 YNNKEL (reference sequence). The ends were cut back, 0 bases at V and 2 bases at J, with 13 bases in the middle. The CDR3 contains 16 residues. This chain's CDR3 is CASSQETHQAQETQYF. In DNA, the CDR3 is TGTGCCAGCAGCCAAGAAACCCATCAAGCGCAAGAGACCCAGTACTTC.

In this sample, this clonotype turned up a few times. The chain is built from TRBV7-2 and TRBJ2-7, with TRBD2 matching 12 bases. V shed 4 bases and J 1 base; nucleotides not matched to a gene: 2. The CDR3 has 15 residues. Per germline, CDR1 SGHTA and CDR2 FQGNSA. CDR3 protein: CASSSTSGGSYEQYF. The CDR3 DNA reads as TGTGCCAGCAGCTCGACTAGCGGGGGATCCTACGAGCAGTACTTC. Full variable domain (remainder filled in from reference TRBV7-2 and TRBJ2-7): GAGVSQSPSNKVTEKGKDVELRCDPISGHTALYWYRQSLGQGLEFLIYFQGNSAPDKSGLPSDRFSAERTGGSVSTLTIQRTQQEDSAVYLCASSSTSGGSYEQYFGPGTRLTVT.

The chain recombines TRBV10-3 with TRBJ1-6; D is unresolved. Germline assignment: CDR1 ENHRY and CDR2 SYGVKD. V was clipped by 10 bases and J by 8 bases, with 15 bases between them. The CDR3 is 13 residues long. The CDR3 loop reads CATLEGSHSPLHF. The CDR3 nucleotides are TGTGCCACCCTAGAGGGTTCTCATTCACCCCTCCACTTT.

The chain has TRBV5-1 and TRBJ2-1, with TRBD2 identical over 7 bases. V shed 5 bases and J 1 base; nucleotides not matched to a gene: 6. The V gene's germline CDR1 is SGHRS and CDR2 YFSETQ. The CDR3 length is 15 residues. CDR3 sequence: CASRLTSWSYNEQFF. DNA for the CDR3: TGCGCCAGCAGGTTGACTAGCTGGTCCTACAATGAGCAGTTCTTC.